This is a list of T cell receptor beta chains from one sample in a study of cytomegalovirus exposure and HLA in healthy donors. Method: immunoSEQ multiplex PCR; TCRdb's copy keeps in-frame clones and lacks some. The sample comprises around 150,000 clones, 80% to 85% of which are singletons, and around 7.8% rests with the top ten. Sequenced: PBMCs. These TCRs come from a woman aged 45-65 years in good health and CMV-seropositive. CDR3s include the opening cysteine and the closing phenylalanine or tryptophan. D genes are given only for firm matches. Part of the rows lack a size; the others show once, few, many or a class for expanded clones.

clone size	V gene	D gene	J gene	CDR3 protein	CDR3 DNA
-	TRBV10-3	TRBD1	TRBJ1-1	CAISEPGTDNTEAFF	TGTGCCATCAGTGAGCCCGGGACAGACAACACTGAAGCTTTCTTT
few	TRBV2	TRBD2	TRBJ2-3	CASSPGGARTDTQYF	TGTGCCAGCAGTCCCGGGGGGGCACGCACAGATACGCAGTATTTT
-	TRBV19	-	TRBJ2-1	CASSQAGREQFF	TGTGCCAGTAGTCAAGCAGGGAGGGAGCAGTTCTTC
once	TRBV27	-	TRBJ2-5	CASSSFKRGFQETQYF	TGTGCCAGCAGTTCATTTAAAAGGGGATTCCAAGAGACCCAGTACTTC
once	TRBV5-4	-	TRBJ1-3	CASSSATQGNTIYF	TGTGCCAGCAGTTCGGCTACACAGGGAAACACCATATATTTT
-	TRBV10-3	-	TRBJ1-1	CAISETGAWGERDTEAFF	TGTGCCATCAGCGAGACCGGGGCCTGGGGAGAAAGGGACACTGAAGCTTTCTTC
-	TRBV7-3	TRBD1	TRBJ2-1	CASSPSPTGTVRAPFF	TGTGCCAGCAGCCCCTCTCCGACAGGGACAGTGAGGGCCCCCTTCTTC
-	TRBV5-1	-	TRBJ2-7	CASSPVGGRNEQYF	TGCGCCAGCAGCCCGGTCGGGGGTAGGAACGAGCAGTACTTC
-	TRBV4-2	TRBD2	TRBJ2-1	CASSQVLAGGSGEQFF	TGTGCCAGCAGCCAAGTACTAGCGGGAGGGTCGGGTGAGCAGTTCTTC
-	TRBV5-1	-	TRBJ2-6	CASSSSGDSGANVLTF	TGCGCCAGCAGCTCCTCAGGGGACTCTGGGGCCAACGTCCTGACTTTC
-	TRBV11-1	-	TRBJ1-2	CASSSGIYGYTF	TGTGCCAGCAGCTCAGGGATCTATGGCTACACCTTC
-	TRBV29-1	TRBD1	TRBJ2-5	CSITGGGGQETQYF	TGCAGCATTACAGGGGGCGGGGGACAAGAGACCCAGTACTTC
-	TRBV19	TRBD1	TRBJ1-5	CATNPRPGQPVLFNQPQHF	TGTGCCACCAATCCCCGGCCGGGACAGCCGGTACTCTTCAATCAGCCCCAGCATTTT
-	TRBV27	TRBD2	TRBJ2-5	CASRGLAGGEETQYF	TGTGCCAGCAGGGGTCTAGCGGGAGGTGAGGAGACCCAGTACTTC
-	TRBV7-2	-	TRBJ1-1	CASSLGGSSTEAFF	TGTGCCAGCAGCTTAGGAGGATCTTCCACTGAAGCTTTCTTT
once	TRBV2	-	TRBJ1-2	CASSGVPGGSYTF	TGTGCCAGCAGTGGGGTCCCTGGGGGGAGCTACACCTTC